One and the same sample provided the 21 T cell receptor beta chains below, sequenced in a study of OX40 agonist ivuxolimab in advanced cancers. Assay: immunoSEQ multiplex PCR; the TCRdb copy retains only in-frame clones and omits some. The sample holds about 73,000 clones, approximately 86% seen once. This material consisted of CD4+ or CD8+ T cells sorted from blood, taken in a trial of the OX40 agonist ivuxolimab. These receptors originate from an adult with an advanced solid tumor such as melanoma, head and neck, liver or kidney cancer.

The chain has TRBV28 and TRBJ2-5; the D gene is possibly TRBD2 (7 bases). Trimming took off 6 bases at V and 8 bases at J, with 25 bases between the two ends. The CDR3 is 16 residues long. The V gene's germline CDR1 is MDHEN and CDR2 SYDVKM. The CDR3 here is CASSPGGLNPGRTQYF. The CDR3 coding sequence is TGTGCCAGCAGCCCCGGGGGGCTCAACCCCGGGCGAACCCAGTACTTC.

This chain links TRBV10-2 with TRBJ2-4; D unresolved. Deletions cut 0 bases from V and 5 bases from J, with 17 bases between. Germline V gene lookup returns CDR1 WSHSY and CDR2 SAAADI. The CDR3 length is 17 residues. The CDR3 loop is CASSESTTPRVQNIQYF. DNA of the CDR3: TGCGCCAGCAGTGAGTCGACGACCCCAAGGGTCCAAAACATTCAGTACTTC.

This clone showed up just once. The rearrangement links TRBV19 to TRBJ1-2, with 8 bases matching TRBD1. The germline V gene has CDR1 LNHDA and CDR2 SQIVND (reference sequence). This CDR3 is 14 amino acids long. Unmatched junction bases numbered 5, after V lost 3 bases and J lost 5 bases. CDR3 region: CASSITGGKYGYTF. In DNA, the CDR3 is TGTGCCAGTAGTATCACAGGGGGGAAGTATGGCTACACCTTC.

This clone came up once. The rearrangement uses TRBV7-9 and TRBJ1-6, with TRBD1 matching 8 bases. The CDR3 length is 17 residues. The V and J ends lost 5 bases and 0 bases, in that order; junction bases with no gene match: 6. Germline CDR1 SEHNR, CDR2 FQNEAQ (reference sequence). DNA of the CDR3: TGTGCCAGCAGCCCGTGGACAGGGAGCTCCTATAATTCACCCCTCCACTTT. This gives the protein CASSPWTGSSYNSPLHF.

The V call is TRBV7-9, the J call TRBJ1-1; weak D call: TRBD1 (5 bases). CDR3 length equals 12 residues. Germline CDR1 reads SEHNR; CDR2 reads FQNEAQ (reference sequence). V was clipped by 11 bases and J by 1 base, with 11 bases between them. The CDR3 spells CASGPRNTEAFF. Here the CDR3 DNA reads TGTGCCTCGGGACCGCGGAACACTGAAGCTTTCTTT.

The V gene is TRBV18, the J gene TRBJ1-1, with D unresolved. This CDR3 is 12 amino acids long. Germline loops: CDR1 KGHSH, CDR2 LQKENI. V dropped 3 bases and J dropped 3 bases, with 5 bases sitting between them. This chain's CDR3 is CASSPLDTEAFF. DNA of the CDR3: TGTGCCAGCTCACCCTTAGACACTGAAGCTTTCTTT.

On this clone itself: The same CDR3 also results from other DNA sequences found in this sample. This chain uses TRBV19 with TRBJ2-7, with TRBD1 matching 8 bases. The CDR3 spans 14 residues. CDR1 and CDR2 from the germline V gene are LNHDA and SQIVND (reference sequence). V was clipped by 5 bases and J by 0 bases; unmatched bases: 3. In nucleotides, the CDR3 is TGTGCCAGTAGTCGGACAGGGAGCTCCTACGAGCAGTACTTC. This sequence encodes CASSRTGSSYEQYF.

This clone has only one observation. The V and J genes are TRBV6-5 and TRBJ2-3, with TRBD2 matching 8 bases. CDR1 is MNHEY, CDR2 SVGAGI, per germline. Germline trimming cut 10 bases from V and 1 base from J; bases unmatched to any gene: 10. The CDR3 contains 15 residues. In DNA, the CDR3 is TGTGCCACCCATAACAGCGGGAGCCGCACAGATACGCAGTATTTT. This translates into CATHNSGSRTDTQYF.

A single count supports this clone. The CDR3 nucleotides are TGTGCCAGCAGGGGGGGCGGCAATCAGCCCCAGCATTTT. It is translated as CASRGGGNQPQHF. This chain links TRBV6-1 with TRBJ1-5; perhaps TRBD1 as D (6 bases). The CDR3 length is 13 residues. Germline loops: CDR1 MNHNS, CDR2 SASEGT. The V end lost 6 bases, the J end lost 2 bases, and 8 bases lay between the germline ends.

This clone was picked up a small number of times. This chain joins TRBV12-5 and TRBJ1-1, with 7 bases lining up with TRBD1. The germline CDR1 and CDR2 sequences are LGHNT and FRNRAP. Germline trimming cut 6 bases from V and 3 bases from J; bases unmatched to any gene: 4. This CDR3 region has 13 residues. The CDR3 DNA is TGTGCTAGTGGACAGGGGAGGGACACTGAAGCTTTCTTT. Its protein product is CASGQGRDTEAFF.

The chain couples TRBV5-1 to TRBJ1-2; D ambiguous. The CDR3 covers 13 residues. Trimming took 3 bases from V and 1 from J, leaving 7 bases between them. The V gene's germline CDR1 is SGHRS and CDR2 YFSETQ. The CDR3: CASSSGNNYGYTF. CDR3 coding DNA: TGCGCCAGCAGCTCCGGAAATAACTATGGCTACACCTTC.

For the CDR3, the DNA is TGTGCCACCAGCAGACGTAGCGGGGGGGCCCCAGATACGCAGTATTTT. As protein: CATSRRSGGAPDTQYF. The chain carries TRBV15 and TRBJ2-3, with 11 nucleotides matching TRBD2. The CDR3 spans 16 residues. With 2 bases clipped from V and 4 bases from J, the junction kept 5 bases outside the gene matches. Per the germline V gene, CDR1 is LNHNV and CDR2 is YYDKDF (reference sequence).

This chain links TRBV12-5 with TRBJ1-2; D may be TRBD1 (6 bases). This CDR3 is 13 amino acids long. Trimming removed 6 bases at V and 2 bases at J, with 10 bases between. In germline, CDR1 is LGHNT, CDR2 FRNRAP. CDR3 sequence: CASGADRNYGYTF. For the CDR3, the DNA is TGTGCTAGTGGGGCCGACAGGAACTATGGCTACACCTTC.

The chain uses TRBV29-1 and TRBJ2-7, with D possibly called TRBD1 or TRBD2 (5 bases each). This CDR3 spans 12 amino acids. The germline CDR1 and CDR2 sequences are SQVTM and ANQGSEA. Trimming took 8 bases from V and 2 from J, leaving 13 bases between them. The CDR3 loop reads CSCGTNPYEQYF. The CDR3 DNA is TGCAGCTGTGGGACGAACCCCTACGAGCAGTACTTC.

J is TRBJ2-1 and V is TRBV6-1; TRBD1 aligns across 7 bases. CDR3 length equals 14 residues. The ends lost 9 bases at V and 6 bases at J; junction bases unmatched: 11. Germline CDR1 MNHNS, CDR2 SASEGT. CDR3 nucleotides: TGTGCCAGTCCCCAGACAGGGTTACGCAATGAGCAGTTCTTC. Translation: CASPQTGLRNEQFF.

The chain carries TRBV7-2 and TRBJ2-2, with TRBD2 identical over 7 bases. The CDR3 consists of 14 residues. The germline CDR1 and CDR2 sequences are SGHTA and FQGNSA. J gave up 7 bases and V 8 bases, and 10 bases lay outside the gene matches. The CDR3 protein is CASDPSGTSGELFF. CDR3 DNA sequence: TGTGCCAGCGACCCCAGCGGGACCAGCGGGGAGCTGTTTTTT. The full variable domain, in which reference TRBV7-2 and TRBJ2-2 provide the parts outside the CDR3, is GAGVSQSPSNKVTEKGKDVELRCDPISGHTALYWYRQSLGQGLEFLIYFQGNSAPDKSGLPSDRFSAERTGGSVSTLTIQRTQQEDSAVYLCASDPSGTSGELFFGEGSRLTVL.

The CDR3 reads CSAVPPPYNEQFF. Here the CDR3 DNA reads TGCAGCGCGGTCCCCCCTCCCTACAATGAGCAGTTCTTC. J is TRBJ2-1 and V is TRBV29-1; D remains ambiguous. Germline CDR1 is SQVTM and CDR2 is ANQGSEA. The CDR3 has 13 residues. V lost 7 bases and J 2 bases, leaving 12 bases between the germline ends.

The chain has TRBV18 and TRBJ2-3; 11 bases map to TRBD2. V shed 3 bases, J shed 4 bases, and the junction held 3 bases outside the gene matches. Germline loops: CDR1 KGHSH, CDR2 LQKENI. The CDR3 runs 15 residues. The chain's CDR3 is CASSPSGRASDTQYF. The CDR3, as DNA: TGTGCCAGCTCACCTAGCGGGAGGGCTTCAGATACGCAGTATTTT.

The V and J genes are TRBV5-8 and TRBJ1-5; 7 bases are shared with TRBD1. This CDR3 contains 14 residues. The V segment lost 2 bases and the J segment 2 bases; nucleotides outside the gene matches: 1. CDR1 and CDR2 from the germline V gene are SGHTS and YDEGEE. This chain's CDR3 is CASSFGQGNQPQHF. Written as DNA, the CDR3 is TGTGCCAGCAGCTTCGGACAGGGCAATCAGCCCCAGCATTTT.

J is TRBJ1-2 and V is TRBV19; no definite D call. Germline values: CDR1 LNHDA, CDR2 SQIVND (reference sequence). The CDR3 sequence is 14 residues long. V dropped 6 bases and J dropped 6 bases, with 17 bases sitting between them. The CDR3 DNA reads TGTGCCAGTAGCCCCTTGGCGGGTATCCATGGCTACACCTTC. Its protein is CASSPLAGIHGYTF.

The V call is TRBV6-1, the J call TRBJ2-1; 9 bases are shared with TRBD2. V lost 3 bases to trimming and J lost 4 bases; unmatched junction nucleotides: 4. The germline CDR1 and CDR2 sequences are MNHNS and SASEGT. There are 15 residues in the CDR3. This CDR3 is CASSEEAGGYNEQFF. DNA for the CDR3: TGTGCCAGCAGTGAGGAAGCGGGGGGTTACAATGAGCAGTTCTTC.